These 8 T cell receptor beta chains came from one sample sequenced in a study of spatial heterogeneity in lung cancer. Whole-study findings and limits: It was found that expanded intratumoral alpha and beta TCR counts tracked tumor mutation counts.

No antigen has been assigned to these receptors. TCRdb processed the 5' RACE reads anew with MiXCR; each CDR3 protein has one entry. Of several thousand distinct CDR3 sequences detected, 5.5% to 7.5% appear once; the ten largest clones hold around 20%. Described time point: sample taken at primary tumor resection. The sequences come from lung tumor tissue, collected at surgery. All receptors come from a male donor with early-stage non-small cell lung cancer.

This sequence joins TRBV27 and TRBJ2-5, with TRBD2 matching over 7 bases. V shed 4 bases, J shed 4 bases, and the junction held 0 bases outside the gene matches. Germline CDR1 is MNHEY and CDR2 is SMNVEV (reference sequence). The length of the CDR3 is 12 residues. CDR3 nucleotides: TGTGCCAGCAGTTCGGGGGGAGAGACCCAGTACTTC. Translating gives CASSSGGETQYF.

This clonotype is classed as medium-sized (0.01 to 0.1%). J is TRBJ1-5 and V is TRBV7-6, with D unresolved. The germline CDR1 and CDR2 sequences are SGHVS and FNYEAQ. Trimming pared 1 base from V and 4 bases from J, leaving 11 bases between. The CDR3 consists of 15 residues. CDR3 DNA: TGTGCCAGCAGCTTAGGAGCGGGAAGAAATCAGCCCCAGCATTTT. This encodes CASSLGAGRNQPQHF.

This clonotype is categorized as medium-sized. The chain couples TRBV28 to TRBJ2-7; 14 bases map to TRBD2. The CDR3 consists of 15 residues. Germline V gene sequence: CDR1 MDHEN, CDR2 SYDVKM. With V trimmed by 7 bases and J by 6 bases, 8 bases remained unmatched. Written as DNA, the CDR3 is TGTGCCAGCACCAGACTAGCGGGGGGGCCTGCCGAGCAGTACTTC. The encoded protein is CASTRLAGGPAEQYF.

By share, this clonotype ranks as medium-sized. V is TRBV3-1 and J is TRBJ1-3; 7 nucleotides match TRBD1. In germline, CDR1 is LGHDT, CDR2 YNNKEL (reference sequence). J gave up 2 bases and V 2 bases, and 6 bases lay outside the gene matches. The length of the CDR3 is 16 residues. The CDR3 is CASSQPRTGTGNTIYF. CDR3 coding DNA: TGTGCCAGCAGCCAACCCCGGACAGGCACTGGAAACACCATATATTTT.

This clonotype is labeled medium-sized. The chain links TRBV20-1 to TRBJ1-5, with D possibly TRBD1 on 6 matching bases. The V and J ends lost 1 base and 7 bases respectively, with 17 bases between them. The CDR3 contains 15 residues. CDR1 is DFQATT and CDR2 is SNEGSKA in the germline V gene (reference sequence). CDR3 amino acids: CSARAPKGGSQPQHF. The CDR3 DNA sequence: TGCAGTGCTAGAGCTCCGAAGGGGGGGAGCCAGCCCCAGCATTTT.

This clonotype was counted only a few times. The CDR3 region is CASSQTGDAGELFF. CDR3 in DNA: TGTGCCAGTAGCCAGACAGGGGACGCCGGGGAGCTGTTTTTT. The rearrangement joins TRBV19 to TRBJ2-2; 8 bases align to TRBD1. The CDR3 covers 14 residues. The germline V gene has CDR1 LNHDA and CDR2 SQIVND (reference sequence). Trimming took 6 bases from V and 6 from J; bases not matched to a gene: 6.

The chain is built from TRBV9 and TRBJ1-4; the D is unclear. V dropped 0 bases and J dropped 2 bases, with 8 bases sitting between them. Germline CDR1 is SGDLS and CDR2 is YYNGEE. This CDR3 is built from 15 residues. The CDR3 region is CASSVAGLTNEKLFF. In DNA, the CDR3 is TGTGCCAGCAGCGTAGCCGGGCTCACTAATGAAAAACTGTTTTTT.

Only a few counts were recorded for this clonotype. V and J are TRBV11-2 and TRBJ2-1, with D tentatively TRBD2 (7 bases). This CDR3 is 17 amino acids long. Per germline, CDR1 SGHAT and CDR2 FQNNGV. Trimming left V 1 base short and J 2 bases short, with 15 bases between. For the CDR3, the DNA is TGTGCCAGCAGCTTAGGAGGGGGGGTGGACACCTACAATGAGCAGTTCTTC. Protein sequence: CASSLGGGVDTYNEQFF.